This T cell receptor (beta chain) was found in a study of radiation and T cells in renal cell carcinoma. Data came from immunoSEQ multiplex PCR; TCRdb stores just in-frame clones and leaves some out. The sample holds 25,000 or so clones; nearly 55% are singletons and the top ten take about a fifth. The sample's treatment: treatment-naive control, cytoreductive nephrectomy. Control tumors came from treatment-naive patients without prior radiation. This renal cell carcinoma was of the clear cell type. General study findings and limits: Intratumoral heterogeneity was not captured in these approximately 1 g regions. Compared with controls, irradiated tumors showed greater TCR clonality.

CDR1 MNHEY and CDR2 SVGAGI come from the germline V gene. This CDR3 has 14 residues. V shed 4 bases and J shed 4 bases, with 13 bases lying between them. This clone came up many times. Its cognate antigen is unknown. Here the sequenced sample was tumor tissue, taken from a patient whose treatment was nephrectomy without radiotherapy. The clonotype was recovered from a human donor with renal cell carcinoma. V and J are TRBV6-5 and TRBJ1-2; D might be TRBD1 (6 bases). The CDR3 DNA reads TGTGCCAGCAGTTTTCGGACAGTTACCTATGGCTACACCTTC. This translates into CASSFRTVTYGYTF.